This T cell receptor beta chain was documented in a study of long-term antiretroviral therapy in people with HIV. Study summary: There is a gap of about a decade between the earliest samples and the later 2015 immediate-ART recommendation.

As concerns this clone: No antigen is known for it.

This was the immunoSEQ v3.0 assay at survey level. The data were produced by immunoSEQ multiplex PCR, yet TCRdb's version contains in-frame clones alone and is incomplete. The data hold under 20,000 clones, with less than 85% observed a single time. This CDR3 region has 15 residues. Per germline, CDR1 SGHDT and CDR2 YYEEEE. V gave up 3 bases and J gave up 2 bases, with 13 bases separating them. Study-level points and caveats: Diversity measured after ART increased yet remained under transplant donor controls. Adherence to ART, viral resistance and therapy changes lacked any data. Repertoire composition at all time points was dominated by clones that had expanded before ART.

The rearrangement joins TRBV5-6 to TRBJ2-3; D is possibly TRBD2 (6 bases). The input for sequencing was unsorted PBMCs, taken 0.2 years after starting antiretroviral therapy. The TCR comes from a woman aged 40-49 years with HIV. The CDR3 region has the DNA TGTGCCAGCAGCTCTCCTTGGCGGGACACAGATACGCAGTATTTT. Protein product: CASSSPWRDTDTQYF. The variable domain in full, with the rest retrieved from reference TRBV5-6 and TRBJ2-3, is DAGVTQSPTHLIKTRGQQVTLRCSPKSGHDTVSWYQQALGQGPQFIFQYYEEEERQRGNFPDRFSGHQFPNYSSELNVNALLLGDSALYLCASSSPWRDTDTQYFGPGTRLTVL.